This paragraph reports one T cell receptor (beta chain). Construction of TCR beta libraries was performed using quantitative 5'-RACE with molecular barcodes. TCRdb itself ran the 5' RACE reads through MiXCR, one entry per CDR3 protein. The data show 110,000 to 150,000 distinct CDR3 sequences, with roughly 8.8% seen just once and 6% to 9.5% held by the top ten. Losses at the gene ends were 4 bases for V and 5 bases for J; bases not matched to a gene: 7. This CDR3 contains 16 residues. This sample was included in a study of CD8 T cells in ankylosing spondylitis. The chain joins TRBV5-7 to TRBJ2-3; 13 nucleotides align to TRBD2. TRBV5-7 is an open reading frame, and its role is uncertain. The sequenced sample was synovial fluid, either unsorted or a sorted T cell fraction (not recorded which). The source is a male donor with ankylosing spondylitis. The CDR3 here is CASSPGTSGAGDTQYF. The CDR3 bases are TGTGCCAGCAGCCCCGGGACTAGCGGGGCCGGAGATACGCAGTATTTT.